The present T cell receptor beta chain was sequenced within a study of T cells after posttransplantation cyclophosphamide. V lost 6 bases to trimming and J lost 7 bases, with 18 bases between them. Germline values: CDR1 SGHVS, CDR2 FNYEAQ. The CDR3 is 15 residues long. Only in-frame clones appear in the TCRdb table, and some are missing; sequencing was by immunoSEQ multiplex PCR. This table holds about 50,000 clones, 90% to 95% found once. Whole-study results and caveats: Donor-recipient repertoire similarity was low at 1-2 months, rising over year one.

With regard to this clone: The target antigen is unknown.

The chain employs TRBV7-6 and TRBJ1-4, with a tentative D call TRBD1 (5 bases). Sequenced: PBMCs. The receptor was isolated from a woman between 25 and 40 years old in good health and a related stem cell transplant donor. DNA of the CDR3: TGTGCCAGCAGGCGATCCGGGGGAAGTAGTGAAAAACTGTTTTTT. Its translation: CASRRSGGSSEKLFF.